The clone carrying this T cell receptor beta chain was found many times. Its matching antigen is unknown. The data derive from a study of regulatory T cells in long-lasting Graves disease. Study in general: Graves' cases, newly diagnosed, had used antithyroid drugs under 3 months.

The time point denotes: newly diagnosed GD, antithyroid drugs for less than 3 months. RNA extracted from PBMCs served as the sequencing template. EDTA tubes held roughly 9.2 milliliters of peripheral blood from each patient. iRepertoire HTBI primers and Arm-PCR of CDR3 regions built TCR beta libraries. From the multiplex PCR reads, TCRdb called clonotypes with MiXCR, one entry per CDR3 protein. The sample holds 200,000 to 250,000 distinct CDR3 sequences; 20% to 25% are singletons and the top ten take roughly 14%. Study-wide points: Favored gene segments in persistent disease were TRBV28, TRBJ1-2 and TRBJ2-5.

CDR3 length equals 13 residues. V dropped 4 bases and J dropped 2 bases, with 9 bases sitting between them. The germline CDR1 and CDR2 sequences are SGHVS and FQNEAQ. The V and J genes are TRBV7-8 and TRBJ2-7; D not resolved. Sequencing used peripheral blood mononuclear cells (PBMCs), obtained at new diagnosis, from a patient treated with antithyroid drugs. This clonotype was obtained from a female donor with Graves disease. The chain's CDR3 is CASSSTLPYEQYF. The DNA of the CDR3 is TGTGCCAGCAGCTCTACCCTCCCCTACGAGCAGTACTTC. The variable domain in full, with the rest retrieved from reference TRBV7-8 and TRBJ2-7, is GAGVSQSPRYKVAKRGQDVALRCDPISGHVSLFWYQQALGQGPEFLTYFQNEAQLDKSGLPSDRFFAERPEGSVSTLKIQRTQQEDSAVYLCASSSTLPYEQYFGPGTRLTVT.